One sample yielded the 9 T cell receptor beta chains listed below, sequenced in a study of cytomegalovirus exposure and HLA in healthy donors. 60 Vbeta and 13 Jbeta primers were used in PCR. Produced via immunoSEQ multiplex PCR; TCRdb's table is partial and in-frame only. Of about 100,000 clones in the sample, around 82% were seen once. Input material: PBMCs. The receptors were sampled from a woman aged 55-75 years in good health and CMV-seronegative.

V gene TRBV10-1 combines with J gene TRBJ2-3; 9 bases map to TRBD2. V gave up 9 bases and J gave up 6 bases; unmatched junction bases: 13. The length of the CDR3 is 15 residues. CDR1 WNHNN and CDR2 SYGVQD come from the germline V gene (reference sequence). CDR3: CARLGLAKWADTQYF. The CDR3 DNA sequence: TGCGCCAGGCTAGGACTAGCGAAATGGGCGGATACGCAGTATTTT.

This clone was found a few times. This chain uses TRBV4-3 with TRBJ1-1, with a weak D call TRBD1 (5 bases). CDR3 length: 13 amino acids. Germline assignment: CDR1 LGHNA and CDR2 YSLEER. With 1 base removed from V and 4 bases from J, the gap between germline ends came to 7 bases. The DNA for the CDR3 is TGCGCCAGCAGCCAAGGGAGGGGCACTGAAGCTTTCTTT. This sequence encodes CASSQGRGTEAFF.

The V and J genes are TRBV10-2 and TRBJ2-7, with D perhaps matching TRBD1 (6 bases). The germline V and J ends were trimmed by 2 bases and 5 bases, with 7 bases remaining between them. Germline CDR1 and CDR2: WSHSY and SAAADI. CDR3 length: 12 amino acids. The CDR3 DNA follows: TGCGCCAGCAGTGAGACAGGGAACGAGCAGTACTTC. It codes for CASSETGNEQYF.

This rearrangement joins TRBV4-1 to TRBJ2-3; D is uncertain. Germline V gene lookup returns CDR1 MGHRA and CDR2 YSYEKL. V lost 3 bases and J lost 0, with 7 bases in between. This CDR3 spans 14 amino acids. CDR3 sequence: CASSQVGSTDTQYF. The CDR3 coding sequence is TGCGCCAGCAGCCAGGTCGGTAGCACAGATACGCAGTATTTT.

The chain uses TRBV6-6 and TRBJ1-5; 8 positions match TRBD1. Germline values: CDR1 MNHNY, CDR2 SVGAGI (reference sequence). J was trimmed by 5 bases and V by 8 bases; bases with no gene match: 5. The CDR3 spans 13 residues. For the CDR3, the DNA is TGTGCCAGCCAGAAACAGGGGGATCAGCCCCAGCATTTT. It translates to CASQKQGDQPQHF.

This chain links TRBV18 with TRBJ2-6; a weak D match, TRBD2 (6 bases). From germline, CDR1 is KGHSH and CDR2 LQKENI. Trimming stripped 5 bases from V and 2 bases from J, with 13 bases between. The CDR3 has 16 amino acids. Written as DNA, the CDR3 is TGTGCCAGCTCATTCTATGGGAGGACTGGGGCCAACGTCCTGACTTTC. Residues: CASSFYGRTGANVLTF. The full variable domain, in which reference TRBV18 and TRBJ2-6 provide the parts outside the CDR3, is NAGVMQNPRHLVRRRGQEARLRCSPMKGHSHVYWYRQLPEEGLKFMVYLQKENIIDESGMPKERFSAEFPKEGPSILRIQQVVRGDSAAYFCASSFYGRTGANVLTFGAGSRLTVL.

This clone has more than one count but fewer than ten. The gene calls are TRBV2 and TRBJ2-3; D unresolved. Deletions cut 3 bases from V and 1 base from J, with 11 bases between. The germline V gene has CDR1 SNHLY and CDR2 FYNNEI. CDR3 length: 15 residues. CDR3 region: CASSDSVLRTDTQYF. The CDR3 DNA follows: TGTGCCAGCAGTGACTCCGTCCTTCGCACAGATACGCAGTATTTT.

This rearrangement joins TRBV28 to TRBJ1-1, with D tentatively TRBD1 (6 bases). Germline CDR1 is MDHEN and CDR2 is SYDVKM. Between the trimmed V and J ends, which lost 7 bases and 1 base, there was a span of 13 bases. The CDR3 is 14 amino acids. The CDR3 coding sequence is TGTGCCAGCATCTCAGGGGTGGGGAACACTGAAGCTTTCTTT. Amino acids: CASISGVGNTEAFF.

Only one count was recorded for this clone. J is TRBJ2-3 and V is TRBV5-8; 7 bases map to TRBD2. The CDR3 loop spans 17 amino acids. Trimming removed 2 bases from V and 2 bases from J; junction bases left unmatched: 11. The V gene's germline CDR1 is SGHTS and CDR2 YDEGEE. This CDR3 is CASSLSKVSGDTDTQYF. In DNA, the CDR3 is TGTGCCAGCAGCTTATCTAAGGTCAGCGGGGACACAGATACGCAGTATTTT.